Each of the 10 T cell receptor beta chains below was sequenced from the same sample in a study of blood T cell repertoires in COVID-19. Clones were read by immunoSEQ multiplex PCR, and TCRdb kept only the in-frame ones, dropping some. Of around 120,000 clones listed, about 90% are singletons. Sequenced input: peripheral blood. The receptors shown here come from a woman in her 70s with acute or convalescent COVID-19.

A note on this clone: Germline is not matched at one junction end, which may reflect a read error. J is TRBJ2-1 and V is TRBV11-2, with 9 nucleotides matching TRBD2. Germline V lookup: CDR1 SGHAT, CDR2 FQNNGV. The CDR3 extends over 13 amino acids. The CDR3 nucleotides read TGTGCCAGCAGCATAGAGCTAGCGGGGGAGCAGTTCTTC. Translation gives CASSIELAGEQFF. Complete variable domain (other parts from reference TRBV11-2 and TRBJ2-1): EAGVAQSPRYKIIEKRQSVAFWCNPISGHATLYWYQQILGQGPKLLIQFQNNGVVDDSQLPKDRFSAERLKGVDSTLKIQPAKLEDSAVYLCASSIELAGEQFFGPGTRLTVL.

The chain has TRBV12-3 or TRBV12-4 and TRBJ1-2; D uncertain. The V end lost 6 bases, the J end lost 7 bases, and 15 bases lay between the germline ends. The CDR3 runs 13 residues. CDR3 amino acids: CASRPNRSGGYTF. The CDR3 DNA reads as TGTGCCAGCAGACCCAATAGGAGCGGTGGCTACACCTTC.

CDR3 DNA: TGTGCCAGCAGCCCACCGGGGGGCCCTAATGAAAAACTGTTTTTT. As protein: CASSPPGGPNEKLFF. This chain connects TRBV9 to TRBJ1-4; perhaps TRBD1 as D (6 bases). Germline V gives CDR1 SGDLS, CDR2 YYNGEE. The CDR3 is 15 residues long. The ends were cut back, 4 bases at V and 3 bases at J, with 13 bases in the middle.

This chain connects TRBV6-5 to TRBJ2-7, with 8 bases matching TRBD1. This CDR3 spans 16 amino acids. The V and J ends lost 2 bases and 2 bases, in that order; junction bases with no gene match: 8. Germline CDR1 reads MNHEY; CDR2 reads SVGAGI. The DNA of the CDR3 is TGTGCCAGCAGTTACAACGATGTGACAGGGGCCTACGAGCAGTACTTC. Amino acid sequence: CASSYNDVTGAYEQYF.

This chain connects TRBV10-3 to TRBJ2-3; 7 nucleotides align to TRBD1. CDR1 is ENHRY, CDR2 SYGVKD, per germline. CDR3 length: 16 residues. With V trimmed by 6 bases and J by 2 bases, 11 bases remained unmatched. The CDR3 loop is CAISGTVTGNTDTQYF. CDR3 sequence (DNA): TGTGCCATCAGCGGTACAGTGACAGGGAACACAGATACGCAGTATTTT.

The chain carries TRBV11-2 and TRBJ2-2, with D tentatively TRBD1 (6 bases). The CDR3 loop spans 15 amino acids. Germline CDR1 and CDR2: SGHAT and FQNNGV. Trimming took 4 bases from V and 3 from J, leaving 12 bases between them. Written as DNA, the CDR3 is TGTGCCAGCAGCTCCCAGGGGTTGGACACCGGGGAGCTGTTTTTT. It is translated as CASSSQGLDTGELFF.

J is TRBJ1-1 and V is TRBV11-2; a weak D match, TRBD1 (5 bases). The CDR3 has 13 residues. Trimming stripped 2 bases from V and 7 bases from J, with 11 bases between. Germline V gives CDR1 SGHAT, CDR2 FQNNGV. The CDR3, as DNA: TGTGCCAGCAGCTTATACGGGGGAAGTGAAGCTTTCTTT. Its protein is CASSLYGGSEAFF.

On this clone: Within the sample, other DNA sequences also encode this same CDR3. This chain uses TRBV5-1 with TRBJ2-5; possible D gene TRBD2, 5 bases. With 0 bases removed from V and 2 bases from J, the gap between germline ends came to 8 bases. The CDR3 has 14 residues. From germline, CDR1 is SGHRS and CDR2 YFSETQ. The chain's CDR3 is CASSLVSGQETQYF. Written as DNA, the CDR3 is TGCGCCAGCAGCTTGGTATCGGGACAAGAGACCCAGTACTTC.

This sequence joins TRBV28 and TRBJ1-3; D might be TRBD1 (6 bases). The CDR3 consists of 14 residues. Between the trimmed V and J ends, which lost 6 bases and 7 bases, there was a span of 16 bases. Germline-derived CDR1 and CDR2 are MDHEN and SYDVKM. The CDR3 sequence: CASRGGADFNTIYF. Here the CDR3 DNA reads TGTGCCAGCAGAGGGGGGGCGGATTTCAACACCATATATTTT. The full variable domain, in which reference TRBV28 and TRBJ1-3 provide the parts outside the CDR3, is DVKVTQSSRYLVKRTGEKVFLECVQDMDHENMFWYRQDPGLGLRLIYFSYDVKMKEKGDIPEGYSVSREKKERFSLILESASTNQTSMYLCASRGGADFNTIYFGEGSWLTVV.

The V gene is TRBV7-2, the J gene TRBJ2-7, with a possible D match to TRBD1 (5 bases). This CDR3 has 15 amino acids. V lost 1 base, J lost 3 bases, and 13 bases lay in between. Germline CDR1 reads SGHTA; CDR2 reads FQGNSA. The CDR3 DNA reads TGTGCCAGCAGCTTAGTTTCTGGGGCTAGCTACGAGCAGTACTTC. As protein: CASSLVSGASYEQYF.